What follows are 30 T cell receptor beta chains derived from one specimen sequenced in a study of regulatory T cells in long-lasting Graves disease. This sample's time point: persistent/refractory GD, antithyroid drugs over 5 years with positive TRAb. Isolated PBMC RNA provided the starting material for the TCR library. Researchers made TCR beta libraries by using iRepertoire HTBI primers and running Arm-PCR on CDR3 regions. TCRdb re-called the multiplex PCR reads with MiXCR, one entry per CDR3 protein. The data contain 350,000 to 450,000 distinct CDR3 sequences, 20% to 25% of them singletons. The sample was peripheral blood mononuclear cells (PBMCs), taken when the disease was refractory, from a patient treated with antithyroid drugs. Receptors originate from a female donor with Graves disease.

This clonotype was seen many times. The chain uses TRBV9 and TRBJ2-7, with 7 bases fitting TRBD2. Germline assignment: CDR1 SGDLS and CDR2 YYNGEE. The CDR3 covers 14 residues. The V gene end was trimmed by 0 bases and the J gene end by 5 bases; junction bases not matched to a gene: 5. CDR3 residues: CASSVGGSGNEQYF. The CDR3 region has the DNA TGTGCCAGCAGCGTAGGCGGGAGTGGGAACGAGCAGTACTTC.

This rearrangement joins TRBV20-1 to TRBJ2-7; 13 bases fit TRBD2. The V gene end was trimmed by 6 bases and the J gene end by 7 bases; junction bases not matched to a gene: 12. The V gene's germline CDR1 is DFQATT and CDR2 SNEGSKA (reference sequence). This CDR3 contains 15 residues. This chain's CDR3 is CSASRGLAGPQEQYF. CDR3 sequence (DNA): TGCAGTGCCAGTAGGGGACTAGCGGGACCCCAGGAGCAGTACTTC.

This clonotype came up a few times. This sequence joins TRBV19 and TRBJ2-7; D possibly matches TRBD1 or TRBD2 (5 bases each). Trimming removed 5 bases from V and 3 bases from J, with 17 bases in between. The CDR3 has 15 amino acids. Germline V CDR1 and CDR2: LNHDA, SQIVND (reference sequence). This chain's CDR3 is CASSPGTLSFYEQYF. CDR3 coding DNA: TGTGCCAGTAGTCCCGGGACCTTATCGTTCTACGAGCAGTACTTC.

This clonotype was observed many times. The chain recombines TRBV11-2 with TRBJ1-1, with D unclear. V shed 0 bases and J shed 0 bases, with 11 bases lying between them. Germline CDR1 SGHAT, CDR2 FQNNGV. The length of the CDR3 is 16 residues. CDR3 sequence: CASSLDGDLMNTEAFF. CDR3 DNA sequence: TGTGCCAGCAGCTTAGACGGGGATCTCATGAACACTGAAGCTTTCTTT.

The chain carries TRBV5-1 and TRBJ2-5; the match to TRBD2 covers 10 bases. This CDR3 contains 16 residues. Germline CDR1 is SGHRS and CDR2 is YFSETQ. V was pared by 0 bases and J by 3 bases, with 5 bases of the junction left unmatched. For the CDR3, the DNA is TGCGCCAGCAGCTTGGCCAGGCTAGCGGGAGAAGAGACCCAGTACTTC. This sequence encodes CASSLARLAGEETQYF.

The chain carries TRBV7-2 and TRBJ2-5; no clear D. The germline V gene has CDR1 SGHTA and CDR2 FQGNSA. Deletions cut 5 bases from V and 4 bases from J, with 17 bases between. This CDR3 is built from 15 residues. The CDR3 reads CASSKTTFPPETQYF. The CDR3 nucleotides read TGTGCCAGCAGCAAGACCACCTTTCCACCAGAGACCCAGTACTTC.

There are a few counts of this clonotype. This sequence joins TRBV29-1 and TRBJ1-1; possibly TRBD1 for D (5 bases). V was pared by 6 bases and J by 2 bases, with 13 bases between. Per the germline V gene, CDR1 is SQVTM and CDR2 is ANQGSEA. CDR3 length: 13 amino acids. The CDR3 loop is CSVKAGSNTEAFF. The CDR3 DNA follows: TGCAGCGTGAAGGCAGGGAGCAACACTGAAGCTTTCTTT.

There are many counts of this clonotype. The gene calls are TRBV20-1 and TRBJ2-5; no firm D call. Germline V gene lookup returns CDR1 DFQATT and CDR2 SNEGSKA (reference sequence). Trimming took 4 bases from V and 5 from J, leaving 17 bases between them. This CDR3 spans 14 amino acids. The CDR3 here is CSAIGGMGWETQYF. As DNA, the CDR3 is TGCAGTGCTATAGGTGGGATGGGGTGGGAGACCCAGTACTTC.

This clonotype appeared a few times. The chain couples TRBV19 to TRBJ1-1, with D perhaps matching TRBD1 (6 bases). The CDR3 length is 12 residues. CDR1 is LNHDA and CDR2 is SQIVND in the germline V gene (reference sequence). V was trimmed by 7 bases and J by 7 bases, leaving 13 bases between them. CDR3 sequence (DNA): TGTGCCAGTACAACGGGACATTTTGAAGCTTTCTTT. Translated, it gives CASTTGHFEAFF.

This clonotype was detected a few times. CDR3 sequence: CASSPQYTQYF. The CDR3 DNA is TGTGCCAGCAGCCCTCAGTATACGCAGTATTTT. The chain carries TRBV5-5 and TRBJ2-3; D remains ambiguous. Germline assignment: CDR1 SGHKS and CDR2 YYEKEE (reference sequence). V was trimmed by 4 bases and J by 7 bases, leaving 7 bases between them. CDR3 length equals 11 residues.

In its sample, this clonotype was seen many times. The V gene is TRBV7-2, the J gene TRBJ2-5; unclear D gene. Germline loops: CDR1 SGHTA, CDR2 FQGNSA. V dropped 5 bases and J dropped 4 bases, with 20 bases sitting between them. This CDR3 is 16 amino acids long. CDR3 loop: CASSQSWASPRETQYF. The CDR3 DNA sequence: TGTGCCAGCAGCCAAAGCTGGGCTAGTCCGCGAGAGACCCAGTACTTC.

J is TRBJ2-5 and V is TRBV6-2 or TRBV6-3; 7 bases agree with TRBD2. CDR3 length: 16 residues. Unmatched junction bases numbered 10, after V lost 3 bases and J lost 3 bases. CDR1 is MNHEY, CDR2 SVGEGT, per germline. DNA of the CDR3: TGTGCCAGCAGTTATCTTCTAGCGGCTAAAGAAGAGACCCAGTACTTC. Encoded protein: CASSYLLAAKEETQYF.

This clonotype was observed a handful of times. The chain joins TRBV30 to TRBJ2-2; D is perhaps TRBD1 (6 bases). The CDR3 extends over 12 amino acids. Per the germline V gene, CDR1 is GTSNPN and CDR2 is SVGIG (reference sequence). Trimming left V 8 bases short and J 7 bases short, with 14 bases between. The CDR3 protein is CARGGFGGELFF. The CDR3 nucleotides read TGTGCCCGAGGGGGATTCGGCGGGGAGCTGTTTTTT. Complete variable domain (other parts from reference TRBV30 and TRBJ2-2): SQTIHQWPATLVQPVGSPLSLECTVEGTSNPNLYWYRQAAGRGLQLLFYSVGIGQISSEVPQNLSASRPQDRQFILSSKKLLLSDSGFYLCARGGFGGELFFGEGSRLTVL.

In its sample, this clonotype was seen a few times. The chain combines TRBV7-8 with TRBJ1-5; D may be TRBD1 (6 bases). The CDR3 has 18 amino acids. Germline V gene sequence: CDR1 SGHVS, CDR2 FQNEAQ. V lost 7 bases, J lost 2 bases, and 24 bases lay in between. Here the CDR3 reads CASTNSGGAEPGNQPQHF. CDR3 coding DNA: TGTGCCAGCACCAACTCGGGGGGCGCGGAGCCGGGCAATCAGCCCCAGCATTTT.

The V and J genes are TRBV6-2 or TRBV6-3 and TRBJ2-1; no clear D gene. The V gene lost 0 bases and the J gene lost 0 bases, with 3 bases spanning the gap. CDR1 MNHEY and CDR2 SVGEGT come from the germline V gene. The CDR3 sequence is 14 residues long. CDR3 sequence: CASSYSGSYNEQFF. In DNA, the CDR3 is TGTGCCAGCAGTTACTCGGGCTCCTACAATGAGCAGTTCTTC.

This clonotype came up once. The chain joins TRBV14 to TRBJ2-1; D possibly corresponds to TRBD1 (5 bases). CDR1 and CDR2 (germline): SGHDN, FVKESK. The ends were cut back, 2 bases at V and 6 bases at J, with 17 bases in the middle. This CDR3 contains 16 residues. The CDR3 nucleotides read TGTGCCAGCAGCCAACTAAAGACAGTTGGAGCCAATGAGCAGTTCTTC. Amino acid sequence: CASSQLKTVGANEQFF.

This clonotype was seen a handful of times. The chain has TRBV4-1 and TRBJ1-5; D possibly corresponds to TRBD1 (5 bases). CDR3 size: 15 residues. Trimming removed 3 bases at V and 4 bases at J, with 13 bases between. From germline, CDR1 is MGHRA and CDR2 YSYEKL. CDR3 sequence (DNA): TGCGCCAGCAGCCACCCCCCAGGGTCAAATCAGCCCCAGCATTTT. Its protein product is CASSHPPGSNQPQHF.

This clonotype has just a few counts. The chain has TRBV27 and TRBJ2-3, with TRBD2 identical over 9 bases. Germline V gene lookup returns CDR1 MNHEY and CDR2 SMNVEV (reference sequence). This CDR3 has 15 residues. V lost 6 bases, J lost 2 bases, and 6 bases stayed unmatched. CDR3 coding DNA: TGTGCCAGCAGCCCAAGGACTAGCGTCACAGATACGCAGTATTTT. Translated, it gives CASSPRTSVTDTQYF.

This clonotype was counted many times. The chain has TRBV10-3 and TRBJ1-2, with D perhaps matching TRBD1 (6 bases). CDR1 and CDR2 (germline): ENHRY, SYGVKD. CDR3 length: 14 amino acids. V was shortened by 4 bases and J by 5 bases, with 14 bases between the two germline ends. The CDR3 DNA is TGTGCCATCAGTGCCGGGACAATCAAGTATGGCTACACCTTC. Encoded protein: CAISAGTIKYGYTF.

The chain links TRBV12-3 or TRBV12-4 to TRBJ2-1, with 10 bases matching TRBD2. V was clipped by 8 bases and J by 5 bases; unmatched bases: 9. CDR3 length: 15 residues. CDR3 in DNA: TGTGCCAGCGGGGGGACTAGCGTTCGTGACAATGAGCAGTTCTTC. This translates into CASGGTSVRDNEQFF.

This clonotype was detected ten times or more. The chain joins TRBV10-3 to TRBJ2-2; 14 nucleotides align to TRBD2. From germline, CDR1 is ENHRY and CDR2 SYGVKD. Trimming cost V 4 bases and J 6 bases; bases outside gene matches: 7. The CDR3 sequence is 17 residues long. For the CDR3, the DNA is TGTGCCATCAGTGGACTAGCGGGAGGGCCGAGCCCCGGGGAGCTGTTTTTT. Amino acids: CAISGLAGGPSPGELFF.

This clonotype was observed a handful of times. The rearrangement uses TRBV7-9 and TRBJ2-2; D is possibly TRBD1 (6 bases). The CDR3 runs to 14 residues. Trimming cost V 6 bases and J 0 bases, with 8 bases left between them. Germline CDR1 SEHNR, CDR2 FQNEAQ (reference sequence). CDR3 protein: CASRDSPNTGELFF. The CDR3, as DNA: TGTGCCAGCAGGGACAGCCCGAACACCGGGGAGCTGTTTTTT.

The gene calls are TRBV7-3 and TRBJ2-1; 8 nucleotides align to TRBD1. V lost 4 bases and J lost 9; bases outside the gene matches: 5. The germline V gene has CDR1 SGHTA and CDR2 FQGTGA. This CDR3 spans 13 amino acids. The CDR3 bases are TGTGCCAGCAGCTCACAACAGGGGGGTGAGCAGTTCTTC. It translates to CASSSQQGGEQFF.

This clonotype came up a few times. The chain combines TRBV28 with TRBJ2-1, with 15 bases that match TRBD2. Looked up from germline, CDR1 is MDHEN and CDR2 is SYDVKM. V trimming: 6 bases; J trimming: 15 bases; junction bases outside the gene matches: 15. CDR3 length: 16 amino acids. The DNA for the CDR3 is TGTGCCAGCAGCCAAGGACTAGCGGGAGGGCGGCTGGAGGGGTTCTTC. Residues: CASSQGLAGGRLEGFF.

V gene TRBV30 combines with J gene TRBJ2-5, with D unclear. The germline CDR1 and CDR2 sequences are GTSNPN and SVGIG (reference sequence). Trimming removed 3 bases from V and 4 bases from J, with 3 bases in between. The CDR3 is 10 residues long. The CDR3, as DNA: TGTGCCTGGAGGCGAGAGACCCAGTACTTC. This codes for CAWRRETQYF.

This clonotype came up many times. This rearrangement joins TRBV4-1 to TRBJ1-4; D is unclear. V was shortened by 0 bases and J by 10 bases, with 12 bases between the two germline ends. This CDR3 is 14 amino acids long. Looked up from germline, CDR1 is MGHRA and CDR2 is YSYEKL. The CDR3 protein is CASSQDGAGGKLFF. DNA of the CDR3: TGCGCCAGCAGCCAAGACGGTGCTGGAGGAAAACTGTTTTTT.

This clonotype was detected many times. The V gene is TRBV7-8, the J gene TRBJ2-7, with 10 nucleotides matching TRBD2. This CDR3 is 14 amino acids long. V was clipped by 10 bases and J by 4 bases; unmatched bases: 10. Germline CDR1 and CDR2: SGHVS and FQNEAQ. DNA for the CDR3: TGTGCCACCCAGGCTAGCGGGAGATCATACGAGCAGTACTTC. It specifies CATQASGRSYEQYF.

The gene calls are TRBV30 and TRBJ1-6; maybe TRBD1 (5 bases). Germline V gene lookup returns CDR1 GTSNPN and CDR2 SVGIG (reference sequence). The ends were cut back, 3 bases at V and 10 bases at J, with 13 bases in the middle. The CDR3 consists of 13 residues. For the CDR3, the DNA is TGTGCCTGGAGGCTCCCATGGGGGTCACCCCTCCACTTT. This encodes CAWRLPWGSPLHF.

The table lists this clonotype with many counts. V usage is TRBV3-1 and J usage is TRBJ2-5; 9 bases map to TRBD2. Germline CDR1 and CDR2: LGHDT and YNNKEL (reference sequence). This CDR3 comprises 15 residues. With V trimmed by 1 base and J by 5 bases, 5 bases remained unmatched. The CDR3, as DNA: TGTGCCAGCAGCCAAGTGGGACTAGCTTCGGAGACCCAGTACTTC. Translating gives CASSQVGLASETQYF.

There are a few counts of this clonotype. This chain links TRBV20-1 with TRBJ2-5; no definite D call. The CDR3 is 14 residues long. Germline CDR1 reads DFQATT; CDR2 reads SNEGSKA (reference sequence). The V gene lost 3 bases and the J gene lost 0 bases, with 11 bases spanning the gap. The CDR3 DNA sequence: TGCAGTGCTAGCGTCTACCAGTACCAAGAGACCCAGTACTTC. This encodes CSASVYQYQETQYF.